The following is a T cell receptor (beta chain) sequence with its context. A single count supports this clone. No cognate antigen has been identified for it. Per-base quality was not reported, and no clone a single base away is much larger than it. The library was obtained by the immunoSEQ multiplex PCR assay. This immuneACCESS table, as held by TCRdb, lists in-frame sequences with V and J called but not all clones. Of the missing ones, under half trace to an unresolved V gene in checked studies; the others have no known cause. Counted in this sample were 95,000 to 100,000 clones; more than 90% of them appeared once. The ten largest clones add up to about 0.23% of the sample. CDR3 length: 13 amino acids, cysteine to phenylalanine. Left in the record is the CDR3 DNA by itself, 39 bases read in frame from the first base. V was cut back by 4 bases and J by 2 bases, leaving a gap of 9 bases between them. From the germline V gene (reference sequence), CDR1 is LNHDA and CDR2 is SQIVND.

The data are from a study of technical replicates of blood from several donors (dated by TCRdb to the late 2010s). The sample comprised T cells isolated from PBMCs. The chain is encoded by TRBV19 joined to TRBJ2-7; 6 matching bases give a weak D call of TRBD1. The sequence was collected from a human donor in good health. Here is the DNA: TGTGCCAGTAGTACCCGGACAGCCTACGAGCAGTACTTC. Its amino acids are CASSTRTAYEQYF.